This TCR beta chain appears in the sequencing data of a study of CD8 T cells in Susac syndrome. Per the germline V gene, CDR1 is ENHRY and CDR2 is SYGVKD. The germline V and J ends were trimmed by 8 bases and 0 bases, with 11 bases remaining between them. The CDR3 contains 13 residues. When the RNA was reverse transcribed, random hexamers were used with an input of roughly 0.45 to 1 ug. TCRdb called the immunoSEQ multiplex PCR reads again in MiXCR, with one record for every CDR3 protein. The repertoire holds 190,000 or so distinct CDR3 sequences, with roughly 96% as singletons. Sequencing was performed on CD4+ T cells from PBMCs. This chain uses TRBV10-3 with TRBJ2-7, with D tentatively TRBD1 (6 bases). This TCR was sampled from a human donor with multiple sclerosis. Here the CDR3 reads CAIGQTSSYEQYF. CDR3 DNA: TGTGCCATCGGACAGACGAGCTCCTACGAGCAGTACTTC.